This TCR beta chain was profiled in a study of T cells in Graves' hyperthyroidism and ophthalmopathy. General study results and limits: Appearing also in blood were most of the thyroid clonotypes expanded above 0.001.

V lost 3 bases, J lost 9 bases, and 16 bases lay in between. The CDR3 consists of 14 residues. Germline CDR1 and CDR2: SGDLS and YYNGEE. From RNA transcripts, TCR beta CDR3 regions were amplified. RT-PCR in the first round (using the HTBI primer set) targeted the TCR CDR3. TCRdb itself ran the multiplex PCR reads through MiXCR, one entry per CDR3 protein. The table lists 500,000 to 650,000 distinct CDR3 sequences, about 14% of them singletons, with roughly an eighth in the top ten. This clonotype occurred many times. Its antigen is not identified. Diagnosing involved the use of clinical symptoms, serum thyroxine and TRAb, thyroid ultrasound and orbital computed tomography.

The receptor was isolated from a woman in her forties or fifties with Graves' ophthalmopathy. The sample was blood. This chain links TRBV9 with TRBJ1-5; tentative D call: TRBD1 (5 bases). The DNA of the CDR3 is TGTGCCAGCAGCGCCTCTCCAGGGTTTCGGCCCCAGCATTTT. Translation gives CASSASPGFRPQHF.